Shown below are 26 T cell receptor beta chains from a single sample sequenced in a study of spatial heterogeneity in lung cancer. TCRdb re-called the 5' RACE reads with MiXCR, one entry per CDR3 protein. The profile shows some 41,000 distinct CDR3 sequences, under 12% of them singletons. Indicated time point: blood at routine non-recurrence follow-up after resection. The sequenced sample was PBMCs, obtained at follow-up. These receptors all stem from a female donor with early-stage non-small cell lung cancer.

This clonotype was recorded at least ten times. The gene calls are TRBV9 and TRBJ2-1, with a possible D match to TRBD2 (7 bases). CDR1 SGDLS and CDR2 YYNGEE come from the germline V gene. Deletions cut 3 bases from V and 5 bases from J, with 27 bases between. The CDR3 has 19 residues. In nucleotides, the CDR3 is TGTGCCAGCAGCGGGACTGGTAGACCCCGTGGGGGGGCGAACAATGAGCAGTTCTTC. Amino acids: CASSGTGRPRGGANNEQFF.

There are a few counts of this clonotype. This chain uses TRBV7-2 with TRBJ1-2; D is uncertain. The germline V gene encodes CDR1 SGHTA and CDR2 FQGNSA. The CDR3 is 14 residues long. Trimming took off 1 base at V and 4 bases at J, with 10 bases between the two ends. CDR3 region: CASSLGTTVYGYTF. The CDR3, as DNA: TGTGCCAGCAGCTTAGGAACAACCGTCTATGGCTACACCTTC. The variable domain in full, completed from reference TRBV7-2 and TRBJ1-2, reads GAGVSQSPSNKVTEKGKDVELRCDPISGHTALYWYRQSLGQGLEFLIYFQGNSAPDKSGLPSDRFSAERTGGSVSTLTIQRTQQEDSAVYLCASSLGTTVYGYTFGSGTRLTVV.

V usage is TRBV11-2 and J usage is TRBJ1-6; D is undetermined. The germline CDR1 and CDR2 sequences are SGHAT and FQNNGV. Trimming left V 0 bases short and J 0 bases short, with 9 bases between. The CDR3 length is 17 residues. DNA for the CDR3: TGTGCCAGCAGCTTAGACCTCCTGAGCTCCTATAATTCACCCCTCCACTTT. Its translation is CASSLDLLSSYNSPLHF.

This clonotype was detected many times. The chain has TRBV15 and TRBJ2-1; D remains ambiguous. Per the germline V gene, CDR1 is LNHNV and CDR2 is YYDKDF (reference sequence). V was pared by 4 bases and J by 8 bases, with 18 bases between. The CDR3 runs to 15 residues. The CDR3 DNA reads TGTGCCACCAGCAACCCGTTCCAAGACCCCGATGAGCAGTTCTTC. It translates to CATSNPFQDPDEQFF. Complete variable domain (other parts from reference TRBV15 and TRBJ2-1): DAMVIQNPRYQVTQFGKPVTLSCSQTLNHNVMYWYQQKSSQAPKLLFHYYDKDFNNEADTPDNFQSRRPNTSFCFLDIRSPGLGDTAMYLCATSNPFQDPDEQFFGPGTRLTVL.

The V and J genes are TRBV12-3 or TRBV12-4 and TRBJ1-2; 7 nucleotides line up with TRBD1. V gave up 4 bases and J gave up 2 bases; unmatched junction bases: 4. The CDR3 is made up of 14 amino acids. CDR3 sequence: CASSSGQTNYGYTF. CDR3 coding DNA: TGTGCCAGCAGTTCGGGACAGACGAACTATGGCTACACCTTC.

This clonotype was detected ten times or more. The V gene is TRBV7-3, the J gene TRBJ2-4; no reliable D call. Germline CDR1 and CDR2: SGHTA and FQGTGA. This CDR3 region has 16 residues. The V end was cut by 2 bases, the J end by 0 bases, with 11 bases between. The DNA for the CDR3 is TGTGCCAGCAGCTTAGAGGCAGCTAAAGCCAAAAACATTCAGTACTTC. Protein sequence: CASSLEAAKAKNIQYF.

Ten or more counts support this clonotype. The chain uses TRBV10-3 and TRBJ2-3; the D is unclear. The germline V gene encodes CDR1 ENHRY and CDR2 SYGVKD. CDR3 length equals 13 residues. Trimming took 8 bases from V and 2 from J, leaving 11 bases between them. CDR3: CAIWPGATDTQYF. The CDR3 DNA reads TGTGCCATCTGGCCGGGCGCCACAGATACGCAGTATTTT.

This clonotype has ten or more counts. The rearrangement uses TRBV11-3 and TRBJ2-1; possible D gene TRBD1, 6 bases. Trimming removed 6 bases at V and 0 bases at J, with 12 bases between. Looked up from germline, CDR1 is SGHNT and CDR2 is YENEEA. The CDR3 contains 15 residues. The CDR3 spells CASSGGLSSYNEQFF. CDR3 nucleotides: TGTGCCAGCAGTGGGGGCCTCAGCTCCTACAATGAGCAGTTCTTC. Based on the CDR3 plus reference TRBV11-3 and TRBJ2-1, the full variable domain is EAGVVQSPRYKIIEKKQPVAFWCNPISGHNTLYWYLQNLGQGPELLIRYENEEAVDDSQLPKDRFSAERLKGVDSTLKIQPAELGDSAVYLCASSGGLSSYNEQFFGPGTRLTVL.

This clonotype appeared many times. This sequence joins TRBV5-1 and TRBJ2-1, with D unclear. With 1 base removed from V and 6 bases from J, the gap between germline ends came to 11 bases. CDR1 and CDR2 (germline): SGHRS, YFSETQ. The CDR3 is made up of 14 amino acids. CDR3 sequence: CASSLTPYSNEQFF. The CDR3 DNA is TGCGCCAGCAGCTTGACCCCCTATAGCAATGAGCAGTTCTTC.

This clonotype was seen more than once but under ten times. This chain joins TRBV20-1 and TRBJ1-5, with 9 bases aligning to TRBD1. The CDR3 has 17 residues. V trimming: 0 bases; J trimming: 6 bases; junction bases outside the gene matches: 12. CDR1 and CDR2 (germline): DFQATT, SNEGSKA (reference sequence). Here the CDR3 DNA reads TGCAGTGCTAGAGATGCAACCAAGACAGGGGGACCTCAGCCCCAGCATTTT. Protein sequence: CSARDATKTGGPQPQHF.

This sequence joins TRBV6-1 and TRBJ2-1, with 7 bases that match TRBD1. CDR3 length equals 13 residues. J lost 7 bases, V lost 4 bases, and 4 bases had no gene match. Germline V gene sequence: CDR1 MNHNS, CDR2 SASEGT. CDR3 region: CASSGDRENEQFF. The CDR3 DNA reads TGTGCCAGCAGTGGTGACAGGGAGAATGAGCAGTTCTTC.

The table lists this clonotype with many counts. The rearrangement links TRBV7-9 to TRBJ2-7; 9 bases align to TRBD1. Germline-derived CDR1 and CDR2 are SEHNR and FQNEAQ (reference sequence). V shed 4 bases and J 3 bases; nucleotides not matched to a gene: 4. This CDR3 has 14 residues. CDR3 residues: CASSSGQGYYEQYF. The CDR3 DNA is TGTGCCAGCAGCTCGGGACAGGGATACTACGAGCAGTACTTC.

This clonotype has just a few counts. CDR3 DNA sequence: TGTGCCAGCAGCCGTCAGCAGGGAACTGAAGCTTTCTTT. This sequence encodes CASSRQQGTEAFF. This chain connects TRBV3-1 to TRBJ1-1; a weak D match, TRBD1 (5 bases). The V end lost 4 bases, the J end lost 5 bases, and 11 bases lay between the germline ends. The CDR3 loop spans 13 amino acids. The germline CDR1 and CDR2 sequences are LGHDT and YNNKEL (reference sequence).

The chain carries TRBV7-9 and TRBJ1-2, with D possibly being TRBD1 (5 bases). Germline V gives CDR1 SEHNR, CDR2 FQNEAQ (reference sequence). The CDR3 consists of 11 residues. Trimming cost V 4 bases and J 14 bases, with 14 bases left between them. As DNA, the CDR3 is TGTGCCAGCAGCTCCGCCGGGGGGTTTACCTTC. This encodes CASSSAGGFTF.

The chain combines TRBV27 with TRBJ1-2, with D perhaps TRBD1 (5 bases). Germline assignment: CDR1 MNHEY and CDR2 SMNVEV (reference sequence). V shed 6 bases and J shed 1 base, with 12 bases lying between them. The CDR3 runs 14 residues. CDR3 region: CASRRRDVNYGYTF. The CDR3 nucleotides read TGTGCCAGCAGACGCCGGGACGTTAACTATGGCTACACCTTC.

This clonotype is classed as medium-sized. The CDR3 DNA sequence: TGTGCCAGCTCACCTCTCGGACAGGAAGTCGGTGTTGGTGAGTTTATCTACGAGCAGTACTTC. Protein: CASSPLGQEVGVGEFIYEQYF. The chain uses TRBV18 and TRBJ2-7; 7 bases agree with TRBD1. Germline trimming cut 3 bases from V and 3 bases from J; bases unmatched to any gene: 26. Germline V gene data show CDR1 as KGHSH and CDR2 as LQKENI. There are 21 residues in the CDR3.

In this sample, this clonotype turned up a few times. This chain joins TRBV24-1 and TRBJ1-2; 8 bases map to TRBD1. Germline loops: CDR1 KGHDR, CDR2 SFDVKD. The CDR3 runs to 14 residues. The trim removed 4 bases at V and 8 bases at J, leaving 8 bases unmatched. CDR3 sequence: CATSDPDRAEGYTF. In DNA form, the CDR3 reads TGTGCCACCAGTGACCCGGACAGGGCGGAAGGCTACACCTTC.

This clonotype was counted only a few times. One end of the junction fails to match germline, which may point to a read error. The chain is built from TRBV20-1 and TRBJ2-5, with D unclear. Germline CDR1 DFQATT, CDR2 SNEGSKA (reference sequence). The CDR3 has 9 residues. This chain's CDR3 is CSAPDSRDF. The CDR3 region has the DNA TGCAGTGCTCCAGACTCTAGGGACTTC.

The chain has TRBV4-1 and TRBJ1-2, with D perhaps matching TRBD1 (5 bases). V was pared by 1 base and J by 0 bases, with 15 bases between. Germline CDR1 MGHRA, CDR2 YSYEKL. This CDR3 region has 17 residues. CDR3: CASSQGWFRDPNYGYTF. The CDR3 coding sequence is TGCGCCAGCAGCCAAGGCTGGTTCCGGGACCCTAACTATGGCTACACCTTC.

This clonotype was observed many times. The chain recombines TRBV7-9 with TRBJ2-2; TRBD1 agrees at 8 bases. V shed 3 bases, J shed 7 bases, and the junction held 10 bases outside the gene matches. This CDR3 contains 16 residues. The V gene's germline CDR1 is SEHNR and CDR2 FQNEAQ (reference sequence). This CDR3 reads CASSFLGQGGNGELFF. Written as DNA, the CDR3 is TGTGCCAGCAGCTTCCTCGGACAGGGTGGTAACGGGGAGCTGTTTTTT.

There are many counts of this clonotype. The J gene is TRBJ2-3, the V gene TRBV7-9, with 10 nucleotides matching TRBD2. Germline V gene sequence: CDR1 SEHNR, CDR2 FQNEAQ (reference sequence). The V gene end was trimmed by 5 bases and the J gene end by 2 bases; junction bases not matched to a gene: 13. This CDR3 contains 18 residues. Here the CDR3 reads CASSPSGWLAGVTDTQYF. Written as DNA, the CDR3 is TGTGCCAGCAGCCCCTCCGGGTGGCTAGCGGGAGTCACAGATACGCAGTATTTT.

This clonotype was detected ten times or more. V and J are TRBV5-6 and TRBJ1-4; D not certain. Trimming shortened V by 0 bases and J by 5 bases, and 11 bases separated the two germline ends. This CDR3 is built from 15 residues. Germline CDR1 reads SGHDT; CDR2 reads YYEEEE. CDR3 sequence (DNA): TGTGCCAGCAGCTTGGCCCTGGGGATGAATGAAAAACTGTTTTTT. The encoded protein is CASSLALGMNEKLFF. The entire variable domain, with the rest obtained from reference TRBV5-6 and TRBJ1-4, is as follows: DAGVTQSPTHLIKTRGQQVTLRCSPKSGHDTVSWYQQALGQGPQFIFQYYEEEERQRGNFPDRFSGHQFPNYSSELNVNALLLGDSALYLCASSLALGMNEKLFFGSGTQLSVL.

The rearrangement links TRBV19 to TRBJ1-1; D not certain. CDR1 and CDR2 from the germline V gene are LNHDA and SQIVND (reference sequence). The CDR3 is 13 amino acids. V lost 4 bases and J lost 0, with 6 bases in between. The CDR3 loop reads CASSTSMNTEAFF. CDR3 coding DNA: TGTGCCAGTAGTACCTCCATGAACACTGAAGCTTTCTTT.

A few counts support this clonotype. CDR3 in amino acids: CASSPRRSYNEQFF. The DNA for the CDR3 is TGTGCCAGCAGCCCCAGACGCTCCTACAATGAGCAGTTCTTC. The V call is TRBV13, the J call TRBJ2-1; unclear D gene. Germline lookup yields CDR1 PRHDT and CDR2 FYEKMQ (reference sequence). With 5 bases removed from V and 0 bases from J, the gap between germline ends came to 8 bases. The CDR3 has 14 residues.

Many counts were recorded for this clonotype. The genes are TRBV20-1 and TRBJ2-1, with unresolved D. There are 15 residues in the CDR3. The germline V gene encodes CDR1 DFQATT and CDR2 SNEGSKA (reference sequence). V was trimmed by 6 bases and J by 2 bases, leaving 17 bases between them. The CDR3, as DNA: TGCAGTGCCCTGAGTGAACGGCTGACCTACAATGAGCAGTTCTTC. It specifies CSALSERLTYNEQFF.

The chain employs TRBV4-1 and TRBJ2-2, with D uncertain. V gave up 5 bases and J gave up 6 bases, with 13 bases separating them. From germline, CDR1 is MGHRA and CDR2 YSYEKL. CDR3 size: 14 residues. The CDR3 DNA follows: TGCGCCAGCAGCAGTTTGTTGCGCGCCGGGGAGCTGTTTTTT. Translating gives CASSSLLRAGELFF.